This section outlines one T cell receptor beta chain sequence together with its context. Its antigen is unknown. Per the germline V gene, CDR1 is SGHKS and CDR2 is YYEKEE (reference sequence). With 4 bases removed from V and 11 bases from J, the gap between germline ends came to 18 bases. CDR3 length: 13 residues. RNA extraction gave at least 6 micrograms of total RNA per sample. This specimen comes from a study of blood T cells in healthy people across ages. Through a sample-barcoded 5' primer and a J-beta primer mix, a second PCR was run for about 6 to 12 cycles. TCRdb reprocessed the 5' RACE reads via MiXCR and lists one record per CDR3 protein. Of under 2 million distinct CDR3 sequences listed, about 32% are singletons. Notes on the study in general: Across samples, TCR beta diversity tracked strongly with naive T cell percentage.

The sequenced sample consisted of blood. V is TRBV5-5 and J is TRBJ2-5, with D possibly TRBD2 on 5 matching bases. This sequence originates from a woman in her thirties in good health. Here the CDR3 reads CASSPGLSLEQYF. As DNA, the CDR3 is TGTGCCAGCAGCCCCGGACTGAGTTTGGAGCAGTACTTC. The full variable domain, in which reference TRBV5-5 and TRBJ2-5 provide the parts outside the CDR3, is DAGVTQSPTHLIKTRGQQVTLRCSPISGHKSVSWYQQVLGQGPQFIFQYYEKEERGRGNFPDRFSARQFPNYSSELNVNALLLGDSALYLCASSPGLSLEQYFGPGTRLLVL.